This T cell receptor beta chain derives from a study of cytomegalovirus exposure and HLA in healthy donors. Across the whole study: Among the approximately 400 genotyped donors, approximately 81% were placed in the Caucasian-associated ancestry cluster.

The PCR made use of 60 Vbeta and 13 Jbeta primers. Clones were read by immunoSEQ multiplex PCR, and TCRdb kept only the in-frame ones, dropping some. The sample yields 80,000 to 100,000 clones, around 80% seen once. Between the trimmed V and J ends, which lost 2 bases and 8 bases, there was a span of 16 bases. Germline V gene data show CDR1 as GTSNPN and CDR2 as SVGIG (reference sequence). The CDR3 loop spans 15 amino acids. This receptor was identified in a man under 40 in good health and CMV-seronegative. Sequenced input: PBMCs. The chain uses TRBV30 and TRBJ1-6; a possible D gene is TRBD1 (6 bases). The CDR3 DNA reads TGTGCCTGGAGTAACGGACAGCTACCTTATTCACCCCTCCACTTT. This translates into CAWSNGQLPYSPLHF.